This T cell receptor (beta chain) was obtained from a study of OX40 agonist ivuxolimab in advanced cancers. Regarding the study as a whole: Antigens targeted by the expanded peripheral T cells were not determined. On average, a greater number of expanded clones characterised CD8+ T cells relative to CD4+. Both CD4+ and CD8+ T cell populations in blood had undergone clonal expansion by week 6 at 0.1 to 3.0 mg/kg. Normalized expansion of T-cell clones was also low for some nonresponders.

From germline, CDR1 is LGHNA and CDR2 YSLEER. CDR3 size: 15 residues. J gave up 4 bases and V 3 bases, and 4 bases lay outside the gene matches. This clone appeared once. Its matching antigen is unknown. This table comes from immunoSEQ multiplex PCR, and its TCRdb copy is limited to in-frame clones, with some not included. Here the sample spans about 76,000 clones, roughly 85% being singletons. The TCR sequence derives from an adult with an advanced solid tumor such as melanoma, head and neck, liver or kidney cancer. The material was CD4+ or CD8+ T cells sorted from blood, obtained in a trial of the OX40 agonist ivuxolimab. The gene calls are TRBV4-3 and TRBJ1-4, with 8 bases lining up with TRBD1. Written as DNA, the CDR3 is TGCGCCAGCAGCCAGCAGGGGGCAGTTAATGAAAAACTGTTTTTT. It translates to CASSQQGAVNEKLFF.